This TCR beta chain is drawn from a study of cytotoxic CD8 clonotypes in ibrutinib-treated CLL. Across the study: Patients: 11 relapsed/refractory, fewer than 16 treatment-naive, about 18 IGHV unmutated. Study-wide results and limits: Public clonotypes occurred uncommonly; on treatment, they contracted or remained stable. T-cell clonality at baseline went above that of age-matched healthy donors and rose and fell with circulating CD8+ T-cell counts.

Deep sequencing aimed at 1 in 200,000 to 1 in 1 million T cells' resolution. Repertoires were generated with immunoSEQ multiplex PCR, while TCRdb's copy carries only in-frame clones and drops some. The data show about 76,000 clones, around 84% seen once. On this clone: Its antigen is undetermined.

The sample here was PBMCs, taken before ibrutinib treatment. The receptor comes from a human donor with chronic lymphocytic leukemia.

CDR3 protein: CASSTRAYYEQYF. The CDR3 DNA reads as TGTGCCAGTAGTACCCGGGCCTACTACGAGCAGTACTTC. This chain links TRBV19 with TRBJ2-7; no definite D call. From germline, CDR1 is LNHDA and CDR2 SQIVND (reference sequence). V was shortened by 4 bases and J by 3 bases, with 10 bases between the two germline ends. The CDR3 sequence is 13 residues long.